A selection of T cell receptor beta chains follows, all from one sample in a study of T-cell reconstitution after alpha-beta-depleted transplantation in children. TCRdb recomputed calls from the PCR reads with MiXCR, one row per CDR3 protein. The sample lists 450,000 to 500,000 distinct CDR3 sequences, under 15% seen once, with roughly 5.4% in the top ten. Sample: PBMCs from the stem cell graft donor, taken from the stem cell graft. These receptors came from a human donor who donated a stem cell graft to a child with combined immunodeficiency. The CDR3 runs from the conserved cysteine through the conserved F or W. D genes are given only for firm matches. Some rows mark clone size as missing; the rest say once, few, many or name a class of expanded clone.

J gene	clone size	V gene	D gene	CDR3 DNA	CDR3 protein
TRBJ2-7	few	TRBV12-3/TRBV12-4	TRBD2	TGTGCCAGCAGCCTTCTGGGACTAGCGGGAGCCTACGAGCAGTACTTC	CASSLLGLAGAYEQYF
TRBJ2-5	few	TRBV4-3	NA	TGCGCCAGCAGCGAACTGGACGGCCCCCAGTACTTC	CASSELDGPQYF
TRBJ1-5	NA	TRBV4-2	NA	TGTGCCAGCAGCCCCGGCTGGAGCAATGATCCCCAGCATTTT	CASSPGWSNDPQHF
TRBJ2-2	NA	TRBV9	NA	TGTGCCAGCAGCGTAGGGAGCCCCGGGGAGCTGTTTTTT	CASSVGSPGELFF
TRBJ2-7	NA	TRBV20-1	NA	TGCAGTGCTAGAGATGTACGAGGGCCCTACGAGCAGTACTTC	CSARDVRGPYEQYF
TRBJ1-5	few	TRBV20-1	NA	TGCAGTGCTAGAGCTCCGGGGATAGTCAATCAGCCCCAGCATTTT	CSARAPGIVNQPQHF
TRBJ1-2	few	TRBV12-3/TRBV12-4	NA	TGTGCCAGCAGTCCGGGACTAGGGTATGGCTACACCTTC	CASSPGLGYGYTF
TRBJ2-5	NA	TRBV29-1	TRBD2	TGCAGCGTTGAAAGTGCGGGGGAGGAAGGGGAAGAGACCCAGTACTTC	CSVESAGEEGEETQYF
TRBJ1-1	few	TRBV6-1	NA	TGTGCCAGCAGTGAATCGGGGGGCAACACTGAAGCTTTCTTT	CASSESGGNTEAFF
TRBJ2-3	many	TRBV4-3	NA	TGCGCCAGCAGCCAAGGGACAACCCGCACAGATACGCAGTATTTT	CASSQGTTRTDTQYF
TRBJ2-5	many	TRBV5-5	NA	TGTGCCAGCAGCTTGGATAGGGGACGGTACCCTCAAGAGACCCAGTACTTC	CASSLDRGRYPQETQYF
TRBJ2-2	NA	TRBV7-9	TRBD1	TGTGCCAGCAGAGCTGTCCGGACAGGGTTCACCGGGGAGCTGTTTTTT	CASRAVRTGFTGELFF
TRBJ2-2	NA	TRBV5-5	TRBD1	TGTGCCAGCAGCTGGGACAGCGGGGAGCTGTTTTTT	CASSWDSGELFF
TRBJ1-1	NA	TRBV12-3/TRBV12-4	NA	TGTGCCAGCAGTTCCAGCATGAACACTGAAGCTTTCTTT	CASSSSMNTEAFF
TRBJ2-2	NA	TRBV5-6	TRBD2	TGTGCCAGCAGCTACGGTCTAGCGGGTCTCGGGGAGCTGTTTTTT	CASSYGLAGLGELFF
TRBJ2-1	few	TRBV5-1	TRBD2	TGCGCCAGCAGACAAACTAGCGGGAGTGATGAGCAGTTCTTC	CASRQTSGSDEQFF
TRBJ2-5	few	TRBV20-1	TRBD1	TGCAGTGCTACAGAGCTTTACTTACCGGGACAGGTCCCAGAGACCCAGTACTTC	CSATELYLPGQVPETQYF
TRBJ2-3	many	TRBV20-1	NA	TGCAGTGCACTTTCCTTGTTGCGGAGCACAGATACGCAGTATTTT	CSALSLLRSTDTQYF
TRBJ2-7	many	TRBV29-1	TRBD2	TGCAGCGTTTCCCAAAGACTAGCGGGAGTTGGCGAGCAGTACTTC	CSVSQRLAGVGEQYF
TRBJ1-3	NA	TRBV29-1	NA	TGCAGCCCTGGAAACACCATATATTTT	CSPGNTIYF
TRBJ2-2	few	TRBV7-9	NA	TGTGCCAGCAGTCCCGGGCCCGCCACCGGGGAGCTGTTTTTT	CASSPGPATGELFF
TRBJ1-2	few	TRBV6-1	TRBD1	TGTGCCAGCAGACCTCCGGGACAGGGGATGTCCAACTATGGCTACACCTTC	CASRPPGQGMSNYGYTF
TRBJ2-7	many	TRBV12-3/TRBV12-4	NA	TGTGCCAGCGGCCTCTCACTCGGGGAGCAGTACTTC	CASGLSLGEQYF
TRBJ2-7	NA	TRBV4-2	NA	TGTGCCAGCAGCCTTCAGTTGAGGGGAGGCTACGAGCAGTACTTC	CASSLQLRGGYEQYF
TRBJ2-5	few	TRBV11-2	TRBD2	TGTGCCAGCAGCTTAGAAACTAGCGGGAGGGCCCAAGAGACCCAGTACTTC	CASSLETSGRAQETQYF
TRBJ1-2	NA	TRBV4-3	NA	TGCGCCAGCAGCCAAGGGACTTACGTTGGCTATGGCTACACCTTC	CASSQGTYVGYGYTF
TRBJ2-3	few	TRBV20-1	NA	TGCAGTGCTTTGACGGGAGTGTACACAGATACGCAGTATTTT	CSALTGVYTDTQYF
TRBJ1-2	few	TRBV12-3/TRBV12-4	TRBD1	TGTGCCAGCGCTACCCGGGACAGGGGTGTCGGTTCTGGCTACACCTTC	CASATRDRGVGSGYTF
TRBJ2-7	many	TRBV7-6	NA	TGTGCCAGCAGTCCCCCGGATAAGTCCTACGAGCAGTACTTC	CASSPPDKSYEQYF
TRBJ2-5	few	TRBV6-2/TRBV6-3	TRBD2	TGTGCCAGCAGTCATACGACTAGCGGGAAGCAAGAGACCCAGTACTTC	CASSHTTSGKQETQYF
TRBJ2-7	many	TRBV9	TRBD2	TGTGCCAGCAGCCCGGGACTAGCGGGCAAGTCCTACGAGCAGTACTTC	CASSPGLAGKSYEQYF
TRBJ2-3	NA	TRBV7-2	TRBD1	TGTGCCAGCAGCTTTCAGGGGGACCCTGGCACAGATACGCAGTATTTT	CASSFQGDPGTDTQYF
TRBJ1-3	NA	TRBV4-2	TRBD1	TGTGCCAGCAGCCAAGATAGGGGGCCTGGAAACACCATATATTTT	CASSQDRGPGNTIYF
TRBJ1-6	many	TRBV4-1	NA	TGCGCCAGCAGCCAAGGAATTTCACCCCTCCACTTT	CASSQGISPLHF